The entry below describes one T cell receptor beta chain. As yet, its antigen is unknown. The data stem from a study of cytomegalovirus exposure and HLA in healthy donors. Whole-study results and caveats: According to an earlier analysis, most TCR beta V segments yielded productive rearrangements about 87% or about 30% of the time. The authors enumerated 150 to 200 TCR beta chains as linked to cytomegalovirus. The classifier was said to identify cytomegalovirus status with high specificity and sensitivity.

V dropped 1 base and J dropped 3 bases, with 13 bases sitting between them. The length of the CDR3 is 15 residues. The germline gives CDR1 SGHTA, CDR2 FQGNSA. Primers included in the PCR were 60 Vbeta and 13 Jbeta primers. Assay: immunoSEQ multiplex PCR; the TCRdb copy retains only in-frame clones and omits some. This sample has a few hundred thousand clones; over 65% occur once, and the top ten carry roughly a sixth. Sequenced: PBMCs. The clonotype comes from a man in his forties in good health and CMV-seronegative. V usage is TRBV7-2 and J usage is TRBJ2-7, with D perhaps TRBD2 (7 bases). In nucleotides, the CDR3 is TGTGCCAGCAGCTTAGTAGGGGGGGCCGTCTACGAGCAGTACTTC. Its protein product is CASSLVGGAVYEQYF.